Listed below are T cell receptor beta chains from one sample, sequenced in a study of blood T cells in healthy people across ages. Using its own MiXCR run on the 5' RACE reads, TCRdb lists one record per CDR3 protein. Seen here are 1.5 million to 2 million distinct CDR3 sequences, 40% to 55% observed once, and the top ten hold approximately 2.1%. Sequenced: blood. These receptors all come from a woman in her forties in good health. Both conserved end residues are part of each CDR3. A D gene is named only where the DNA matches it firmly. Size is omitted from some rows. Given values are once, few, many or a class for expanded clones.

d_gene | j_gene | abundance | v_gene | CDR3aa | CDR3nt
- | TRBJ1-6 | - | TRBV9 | CASSVVPENSPLHF | TGTGCCAGCAGCGTAGTCCCCGAAAATTCACCCCTCCACTTT
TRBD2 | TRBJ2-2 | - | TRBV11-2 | CASSLSLAGNTGELFF | TGTGCCAGCAGCTTGTCACTAGCGGGGAACACCGGGGAGCTGTTTTTT
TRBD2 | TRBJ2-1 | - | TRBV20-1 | CSASPISAGGTYNEQFF | TGCAGTGCTAGCCCCATCTCAGCGGGGGGCACATACAATGAGCAGTTCTTC
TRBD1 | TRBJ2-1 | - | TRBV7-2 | CASSLGGQVLTPKFF | TGTGCCAGCAGCTTAGGAGGACAGGTTCTTACCCCAAAGTTCTTC
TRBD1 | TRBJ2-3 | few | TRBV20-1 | CSAKEGDRGADTQYF | TGCAGTGCGAAAGAAGGGGACAGGGGTGCAGATACGCAGTATTTT
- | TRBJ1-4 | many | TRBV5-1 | CASSLGGANEKLFF | TGCGCCAGCAGCTTGGGTGGAGCTAATGAAAAACTGTTTTTT
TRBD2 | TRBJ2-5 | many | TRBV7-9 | CASSPKRGGVQEQETQYF | TGTGCCAGCAGCCCCAAGCGGGGGGGCGTCCAAGAACAAGAGACCCAGTACTTC
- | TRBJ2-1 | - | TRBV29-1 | CSAIIMNEQFF | TGCAGCGCCATAATAATGAATGAGCAGTTCTTC
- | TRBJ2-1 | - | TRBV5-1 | CASSPIPGANEQFF | TGCGCCAGCAGCCCGATACCGGGCGCCAATGAGCAGTTCTTC
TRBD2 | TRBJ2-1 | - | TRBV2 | CASGGRGGPDEQFF | TGTGCCAGCGGGGGGCGGGGGGGCCCCGATGAGCAGTTCTTC
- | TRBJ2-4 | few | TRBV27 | CASSSLGLAKNIQYF | TGTGCCAGCAGTTCTCTAGGTTTAGCCAAAAACATTCAGTACTTC
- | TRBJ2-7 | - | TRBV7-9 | CASSLSGGKYEQYF | TGTGCCAGCAGCCTCTCAGGGGGGAAATACGAGCAGTACTTC
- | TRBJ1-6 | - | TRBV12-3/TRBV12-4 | CASSSRTPLHF | TGTGCCAGCAGTTCCCGGACACCCCTCCACTTT
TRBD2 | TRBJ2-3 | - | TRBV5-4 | CASSLELAGATQYF | TGTGCCAGCAGCTTGGAACTAGCGGGTGCTACGCAGTATTTT
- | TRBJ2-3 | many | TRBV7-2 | CASSASIADTQYF | TGTGCCAGCAGCGCCAGTATCGCAGATACGCAGTATTTT
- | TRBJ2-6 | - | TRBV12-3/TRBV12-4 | CASSWMTGVNVLTF | TGTGCCAGCAGCTGGATGACTGGGGTCAACGTCCTGACTTTC
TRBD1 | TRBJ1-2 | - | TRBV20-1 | CSARDAGGTYGYTF | TGCAGTGCTAGAGATGCAGGGGGCACCTATGGCTACACCTTC
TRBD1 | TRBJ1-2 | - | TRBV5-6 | CASSLLVTGYGYTF | TGTGCCAGCAGCTTGTTGGTGACAGGGTATGGCTACACCTTC
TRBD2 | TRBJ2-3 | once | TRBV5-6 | CASSLRASGGAADTQYF | TGTGCCAGCAGCCTCAGGGCTAGCGGGGGGGCGGCAGATACGCAGTATTTT
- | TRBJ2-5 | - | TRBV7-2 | CASSTPIATSLQETQYF | TGTGCCAGCAGCACTCCCATAGCGACTAGTCTCCAAGAGACCCAGTACTTC
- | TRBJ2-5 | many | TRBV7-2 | CASSPGGFQTQYF | TGTGCCAGCAGCCCTGGAGGCTTTCAGACCCAGTACTTC
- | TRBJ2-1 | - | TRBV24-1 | CATSDYRGSNEQFF | TGTGCCACCAGTGATTACAGAGGCTCCAATGAGCAGTTCTTC
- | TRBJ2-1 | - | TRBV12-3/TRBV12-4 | CASSFSGPGEQFF | TGTGCCAGCAGTTTCTCAGGGCCCGGGGAGCAGTTCTTC
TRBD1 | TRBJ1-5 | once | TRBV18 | CASSPLEAGGSQPQHF | TGTGCCAGCTCACCACTGGAGGCAGGGGGTTCTCAGCCCCAGCATTTT
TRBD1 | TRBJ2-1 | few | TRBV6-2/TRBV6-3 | CASRSGTGRRSYNEQFF | TGTGCCAGCAGATCCGGGACAGGACGCCGCTCCTACAATGAGCAGTTCTTC
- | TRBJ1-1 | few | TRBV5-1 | CASSVEGFSTEAFF | TGCGCCAGCAGCGTCGAGGGTTTTTCCACTGAAGCTTTCTTT
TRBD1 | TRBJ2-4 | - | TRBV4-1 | CASSHRALGQDKNIQYF | TGCGCCAGCAGCCACAGGGCCTTGGGACAGGACAAAAACATTCAGTACTTC
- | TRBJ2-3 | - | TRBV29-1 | CSVPGSNTQYF | TGCAGCGTTCCGGGATCAAATACGCAGTATTTT
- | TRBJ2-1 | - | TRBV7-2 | CASSLLYSEQFF | TGTGCCAGCAGCTTACTTTATTCTGAGCAGTTCTTC
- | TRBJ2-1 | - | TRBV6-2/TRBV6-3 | CASSQGRAHEQFF | TGTGCCAGCAGCCAGGGAAGGGCCCATGAGCAGTTCTTC
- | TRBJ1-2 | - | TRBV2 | CASSTTPDGYTF | TGTGCCAGCAGTACGACCCCGGATGGCTACACCTTC
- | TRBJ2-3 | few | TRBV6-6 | CASSYADSLRAQYF | TGTGCCAGCAGTTACGCCGACAGTTTAAGGGCGCAGTATTTT
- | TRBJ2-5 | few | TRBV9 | CASSVRYQIQETQYF | TGTGCCAGCAGCGTACGGTACCAAATCCAAGAGACCCAGTACTTC
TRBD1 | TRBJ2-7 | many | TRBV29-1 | CSVTKGRQGAAYEQYF | TGCAGCGTTACTAAAGGAAGACAGGGGGCTGCCTACGAGCAGTACTTC
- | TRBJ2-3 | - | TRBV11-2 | CASSLELTDTQYF | TGTGCCAGCAGCTTAGAATTGACAGATACGCAGTATTTT
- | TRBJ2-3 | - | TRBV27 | CASSTPQGSDTQYF | TGTGCCAGCAGTACACCTCAGGGTTCAGATACGCAGTATTTT
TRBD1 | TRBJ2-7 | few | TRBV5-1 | CASRRGTGTYEQYF | TGCGCCAGCCGGAGGGGGACAGGAACCTACGAGCAGTACTTC
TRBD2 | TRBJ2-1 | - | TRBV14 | CASSRDVPLAKKFF | TGTGCCAGCAGCCGTGACGTACCACTAGCGAAAAAGTTCTTC
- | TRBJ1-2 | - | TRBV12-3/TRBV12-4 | CASKHTGPYGYTF | TGTGCCAGCAAACACACGGGACCTTATGGCTACACCTTC
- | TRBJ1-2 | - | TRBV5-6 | CASSLMGQGYTF | TGTGCCAGCAGCTTGATGGGGCAAGGCTACACCTTC
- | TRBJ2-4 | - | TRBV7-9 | CASSRGTILAKNIQYF | TGTGCCAGCAGCCGGGGGACAATTTTAGCCAAAAACATTCAGTACTTC
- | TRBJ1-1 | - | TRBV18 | CASSPPEAGLFTEAFF | TGTGCCAGCTCACCACCGGAGGCAGGGCTTTTCACTGAAGCTTTCTTT
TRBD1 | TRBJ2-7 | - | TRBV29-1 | CSVEVSGGNEQYF | TGCAGCGTTGAGGTTTCAGGGGGCAATGAGCAGTACTTC
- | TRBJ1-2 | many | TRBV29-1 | CSAGTRSNYGYTF | TGCAGCGCCGGGACTCGATCTAACTATGGCTACACCTTC
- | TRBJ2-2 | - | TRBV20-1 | CSASAGTRRSGELFF | TGCAGTGCTTCCGCCGGGACCAGAAGAAGCGGGGAGCTGTTTTTT
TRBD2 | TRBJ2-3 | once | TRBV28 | CASSLVELTSGGVTQYF | TGTGCCAGCAGTTTAGTGGAATTGACTAGCGGGGGGGTTACGCAGTATTTT
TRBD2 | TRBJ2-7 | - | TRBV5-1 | CASSLAISGGFHEQYF | TGCGCCAGCAGCTTGGCTATTAGCGGGGGCTTCCACGAGCAGTACTTC
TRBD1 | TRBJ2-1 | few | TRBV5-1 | CASSSPGQGGQGTYNEQFF | TGCGCCAGCAGCTCCCCGGGACAGGGGGGACAAGGGACCTACAATGAGCAGTTCTTC
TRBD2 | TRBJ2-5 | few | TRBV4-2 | CASSQTAGGPQETQYF | TGTGCCAGCAGCCAAACAGCGGGGGGGCCCCAAGAGACCCAGTACTTC
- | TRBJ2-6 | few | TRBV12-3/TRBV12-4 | CASTFTPSGANVLTF | TGTGCCAGCACCTTTACACCCTCTGGGGCCAACGTCCTGACTTTC
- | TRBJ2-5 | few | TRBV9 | CASSVSGGSETQYF | TGTGCCAGCAGCGTTTCGGGTGGAAGCGAGACCCAGTACTTC
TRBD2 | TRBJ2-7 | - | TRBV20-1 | CSARSLAGGYEQYF | TGCAGTGCTAGGTCACTAGCGGGGGGCTACGAGCAGTACTTC